Below are 15 T cell receptor beta chains sequenced from a single sample in a study of blood T cell repertoires in COVID-19 (dated by TCRdb to 2018 to 2021). The library was generated by the immunoSEQ multiplex PCR assay. TCRdb provides this immuneACCESS table in a form limited to in-frame rearrangements. Some clones are lacking; in checked studies, under half of them reflect an unresolved V gene, and why the rest are absent is not known. This sample comprises 150,000 to 200,000 clones, approximately 81% of them detected only once. The ten largest clones add up to about a sixth of the sample. Material: PBMCs or T cells enriched from blood (not recorded which). These receptor sequences come from a man aged 55-75 years who had recovered from COVID-19.

The chain combines TRBV29-1 with TRBJ1-1, with TRBD1 matching over 7 bases. There are 13 residues in the CDR3. V shed 5 bases and J 1 base; nucleotides not matched to a gene: 4. Looked up from germline, CDR1 is SQVTM and CDR2 is ANQGSEA. CDR3 amino acids: CSVSRDRNTEAFF. In nucleotides, the CDR3 is TGCAGCGTTTCCCGGGACAGGAACACTGAAGCTTTCTTT.

The J gene is TRBJ1-5, the V gene TRBV2, with D unresolved. CDR3 size: 12 residues. The germline V gene encodes CDR1 SNHLY and CDR2 FYNNEI. Deletions cut 7 bases from V and 4 bases from J, with 8 bases between. The CDR3 region is CASNEANQPQHF. The CDR3 DNA reads as TGTGCCAGCAACGAGGCGAATCAGCCCCAGCATTTT.

The chain combines TRBV4-1 with TRBJ1-5; a weak D match, TRBD1 (5 bases). Germline V lookup: CDR1 MGHRA, CDR2 YSYEKL. The CDR3 runs to 16 residues. V gave up 0 bases and J gave up 6 bases, with 15 bases separating them. As DNA, the CDR3 is TGCGCCAGCAGCCAAGAAGCAGGGAATTACGGTCAGCCCCAGCATTTT. Its translation is CASSQEAGNYGQPQHF.

The chain recombines TRBV4-2 with TRBJ2-2, with a weak D call TRBD2 (5 bases). V was clipped by 0 bases and J by 0 bases, with 17 bases between them. CDR1 is LGHNA, CDR2 YNFKEQ, per germline. This CDR3 is 19 amino acids long. CDR3: CASSQDWEISGTNTGELFF. The CDR3 bases are TGTGCCAGCAGCCAAGATTGGGAGATCAGCGGCACGAACACCGGGGAGCTGTTTTTT.

The chain links TRBV5-4 to TRBJ2-3; TRBD2 might be the D (5 bases). Deletions cut 0 bases from V and 2 bases from J, with 10 bases between. The germline V gene encodes CDR1 SGHNT and CDR2 YYREEE (reference sequence). The CDR3 spans 15 residues. This CDR3 reads CASSLGWGATDTQYF. For the CDR3, the DNA is TGTGCCAGCAGCTTGGGGTGGGGAGCCACAGATACGCAGTATTTT.

This sequence joins TRBV20-1 and TRBJ1-1; possible D gene TRBD1, 5 bases. The CDR3 spans 12 residues. Germline CDR1 reads DFQATT; CDR2 reads SNEGSKA (reference sequence). V dropped 3 bases and J dropped 5 bases, with 10 bases sitting between them. CDR3 amino acids: CSASRGGTEAFF. CDR3 nucleotides: TGCAGTGCTAGTAGGGGTGGGACTGAAGCTTTCTTT.

The V gene is TRBV30, the J gene TRBJ1-5; 9 nucleotides align to TRBD1. CDR3 length: 14 amino acids. Germline values: CDR1 GTSNPN, CDR2 SVGIG (reference sequence). The J segment lost 4 bases and the V segment lost 4 bases, leaving 5 bases of the junction unmatched. DNA of the CDR3: TGTGCCTGGAACTCGGGACAGGGAAATCAGCCCCAGCATTTT. Its protein product is CAWNSGQGNQPQHF.

This clone was seen only once. The chain combines TRBV28 with TRBJ2-7, with TRBD2 matching 11 bases. CDR1 and CDR2 from the germline V gene are MDHEN and SYDVKM. V was clipped by 10 bases and J by 5 bases; unmatched bases: 13. The CDR3 runs to 15 residues. CDR3 sequence: CAITILAGVVDEQYF. As DNA, the CDR3 is TGTGCCATTACGATACTAGCGGGAGTAGTCGACGAGCAGTACTTC.

The genes are TRBV6-1 and TRBJ1-1, with 10 bases identical to TRBD1. From germline, CDR1 is MNHNS and CDR2 SASEGT. The ends lost 10 bases at V and 5 bases at J; junction bases unmatched: 7. CDR3 length: 13 residues. The CDR3 nucleotides read TGTGCCACCAAGGACAGGGGGGGAACTGAAGCTTTCTTT. Encoded protein: CATKDRGGTEAFF.

This clone was seen a few times. The genes are TRBV5-8 and TRBJ1-1; TRBD1 agrees at 10 bases. The CDR3 consists of 15 residues. Germline assignment: CDR1 SGHTS and CDR2 YDEGEE. J gave up 10 bases and V 0 bases, and 9 bases lay outside the gene matches. The CDR3 loop is CASSLDSGQGWRAFF. The CDR3 DNA reads TGTGCCAGCAGCTTGGATTCGGGACAGGGGTGGAGAGCTTTCTTT.

This chain uses TRBV6-6 with TRBJ1-5; D not resolved. Germline assignment: CDR1 MNHNY and CDR2 SVGAGI (reference sequence). Trimming pared 1 base from V and 0 bases from J, leaving 10 bases between. The CDR3 runs to 16 residues. CDR3 residues: CASSYWSSNSNQPQHF. The DNA for the CDR3 is TGTGCCAGCAGTTACTGGAGCAGTAATAGCAATCAGCCCCAGCATTTT.

The chain joins TRBV6-5 to TRBJ2-5; a weak D match, TRBD1 (6 bases). V lost 6 bases and J lost 4, with 12 bases in between. From germline, CDR1 is MNHEY and CDR2 SVGAGI. The CDR3 has 13 residues. CDR3 sequence: CASSPGVGETQYF. The CDR3, as DNA: TGTGCCAGCAGCCCAGGGGTAGGAGAGACCCAGTACTTC.

This chain links TRBV11-2 with TRBJ2-5, with 9 bases matching TRBD1. Germline V lookup: CDR1 SGHAT, CDR2 FQNNGV. This CDR3 region has 15 residues. The V segment lost 3 bases and the J segment 3 bases; nucleotides outside the gene matches: 5. CDR3 amino acids: CASSFDRGKEETQYF. As DNA, the CDR3 is TGTGCCAGCAGCTTTGACAGGGGGAAAGAAGAGACCCAGTACTTC. The full variable domain, in which reference TRBV11-2 and TRBJ2-5 provide the parts outside the CDR3, is EAGVAQSPRYKIIEKRQSVAFWCNPISGHATLYWYQQILGQGPKLLIQFQNNGVVDDSQLPKDRFSAERLKGVDSTLKIQPAKLEDSAVYLCASSFDRGKEETQYFGPGTRLLVL.

The gene calls are TRBV12-3 or TRBV12-4 and TRBJ2-1; tentatively, D is TRBD1 (5 bases). Trimming took off 4 bases at V and 12 bases at J, with 13 bases between the two ends. The CDR3 length is 12 residues. The CDR3 loop reads CASSSSLRGQFF. For the CDR3, the DNA is TGTGCCAGCAGTTCCAGTCTAAGGGGGCAGTTCTTC.

J is TRBJ2-5 and V is TRBV20-1, with a possible D match to TRBD2 (5 bases). The CDR3 is made up of 10 amino acids. V lost 5 bases and J lost 7, with 8 bases in between. Germline loops: CDR1 DFQATT, CDR2 SNEGSKA (reference sequence). The CDR3 DNA is TGCAGTGCTGGACTGGGGACCCAGTACTTC. Amino acids: CSAGLGTQYF.